This T cell receptor (beta chain) was identified during a study of CD8+CD57+ T cells in acquired aplastic anemia. Study-wide results and caveats: The study found no significant CD8+ Simpson's diversity difference between patients and controls.

Germline V gene lookup returns CDR1 WSHSY and CDR2 SAAADI. V was cut by 11 bases and J by 0 bases, with 14 bases left in between. This CDR3 is built from 13 residues. A note on this clonotype: Antigen unknown.

Individuals selected for sequencing had exhibited CD8+CD57+ cell expansion on flow cytometry. Template material for TCR beta VDJ and CDR3 profiling consisted of genomic DNA. TCRdb reprocessed the reads with MiXCR, giving one entry per CDR3 protein. The data hold approximately 300,000 distinct CDR3 sequences, with 50% to 65% observed a single time. This chain connects TRBV10-2 to TRBJ2-7; possible D gene TRBD1, 6 bases. Material: sorted CD4+, CD8+, or CD8+CD57+ T cells (not recorded which) from PBMCs. This TCR derives from a human donor with aplastic anemia. The CDR3 here is CAVRDKHSYEQYF. CDR3 in DNA: TGCGCCGTTCGGGACAAGCACTCCTACGAGCAGTACTTC.